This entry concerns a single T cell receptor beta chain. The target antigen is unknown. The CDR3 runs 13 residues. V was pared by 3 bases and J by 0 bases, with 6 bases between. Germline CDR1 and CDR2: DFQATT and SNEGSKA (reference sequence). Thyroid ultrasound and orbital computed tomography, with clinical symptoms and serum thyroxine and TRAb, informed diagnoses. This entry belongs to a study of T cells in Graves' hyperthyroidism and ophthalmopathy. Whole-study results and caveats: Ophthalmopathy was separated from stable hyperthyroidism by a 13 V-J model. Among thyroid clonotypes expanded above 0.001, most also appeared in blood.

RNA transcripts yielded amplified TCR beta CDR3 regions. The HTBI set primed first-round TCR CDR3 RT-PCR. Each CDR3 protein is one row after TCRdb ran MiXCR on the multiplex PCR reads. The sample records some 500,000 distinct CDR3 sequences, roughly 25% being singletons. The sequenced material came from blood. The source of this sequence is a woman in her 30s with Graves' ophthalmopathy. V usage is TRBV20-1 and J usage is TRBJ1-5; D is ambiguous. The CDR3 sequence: CSASLYSNQPQHF. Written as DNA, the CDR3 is TGCAGTGCTAGTCTTTATAGCAATCAGCCCCAGCATTTT.